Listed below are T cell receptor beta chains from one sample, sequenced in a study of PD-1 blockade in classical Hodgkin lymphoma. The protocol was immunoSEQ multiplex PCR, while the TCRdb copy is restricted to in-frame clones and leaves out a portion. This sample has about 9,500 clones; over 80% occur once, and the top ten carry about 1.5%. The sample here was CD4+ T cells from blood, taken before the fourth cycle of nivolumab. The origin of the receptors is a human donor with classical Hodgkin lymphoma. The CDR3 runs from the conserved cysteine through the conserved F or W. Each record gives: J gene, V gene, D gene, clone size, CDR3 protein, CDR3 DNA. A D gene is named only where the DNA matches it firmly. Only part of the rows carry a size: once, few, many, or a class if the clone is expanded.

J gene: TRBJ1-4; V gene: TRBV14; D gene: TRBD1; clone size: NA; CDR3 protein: CASSHTGTGNEKLFF; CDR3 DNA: TGTGCCAGCAGCCACACCGGGACAGGAAATGAAAAACTGTTTTTT
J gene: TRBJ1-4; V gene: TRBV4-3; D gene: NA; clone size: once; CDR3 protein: CASSQETGWGEKLFF; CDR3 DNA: TGCGCCAGCAGCCAAGAAACAGGGTGGGGGGAAAAACTGTTTTTT
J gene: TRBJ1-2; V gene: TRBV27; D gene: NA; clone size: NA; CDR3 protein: CASTAFPHYGYTF; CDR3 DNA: TGTGCCAGCACGGCATTCCCCCACTATGGCTACACCTTC
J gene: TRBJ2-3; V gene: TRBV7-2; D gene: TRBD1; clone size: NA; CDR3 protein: CASSLGDSRTDTQYF; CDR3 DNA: TGTGCCAGCAGCTTGGGGGACAGCCGCACAGATACGCAGTATTTT
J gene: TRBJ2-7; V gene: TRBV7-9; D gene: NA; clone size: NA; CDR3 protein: CASSLVASGEQYF; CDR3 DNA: TGTGCCAGCAGCTTAGTGGCATCTGGGGAGCAGTACTTC
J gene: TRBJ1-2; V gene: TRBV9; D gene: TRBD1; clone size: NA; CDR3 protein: CASSVGRGGGLYGYTF; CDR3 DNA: TGTGCCAGCAGCGTAGGTCGGGGAGGGGGCCTCTATGGCTACACCTTC
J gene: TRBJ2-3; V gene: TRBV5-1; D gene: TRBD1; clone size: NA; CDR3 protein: CASSLVRGGSTDTQYF; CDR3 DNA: TGCGCCAGCAGCTTGGTCCGAGGGGGCAGCACAGATACGCAGTATTTT
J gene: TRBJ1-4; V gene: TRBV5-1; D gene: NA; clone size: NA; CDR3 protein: CASSLEPGSNEKLFF; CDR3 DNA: TGCGCCAGCAGCTTGGAGCCAGGTTCGAATGAAAAACTGTTTTTT
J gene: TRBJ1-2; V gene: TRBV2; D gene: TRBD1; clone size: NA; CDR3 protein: CASSPDRGPGYGYTF; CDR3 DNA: TGTGCCAGCAGCCCGGACAGGGGGCCTGGCTATGGCTACACCTTC
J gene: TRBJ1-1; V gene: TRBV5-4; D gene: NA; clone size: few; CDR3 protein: CASSLRQTNTEAFF; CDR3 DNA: TGTGCCAGCAGCTTGAGGCAGACGAACACTGAAGCTTTCTTT
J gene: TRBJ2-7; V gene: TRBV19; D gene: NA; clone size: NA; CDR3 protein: CASSSPGLSSYEQYF; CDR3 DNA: TGTGCCAGTAGTTCCCCGGGACTGAGCTCCTACGAGCAGTACTTC
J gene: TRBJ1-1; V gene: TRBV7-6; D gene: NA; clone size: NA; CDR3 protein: CASSGPGGTEAFF; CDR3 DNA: TGTGCCAGCAGCGGACCCGGGGGCACTGAAGCTTTCTTT
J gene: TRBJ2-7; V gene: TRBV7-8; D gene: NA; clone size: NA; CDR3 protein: CASSLGRGGRQVYEQYF; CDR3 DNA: TGTGCCAGCAGCTTAGGCCGGGGAGGACGGCAGGTCTACGAGCAGTACTTC
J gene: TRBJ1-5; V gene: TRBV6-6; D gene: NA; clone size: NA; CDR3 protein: CASRDGGSNQPQHF; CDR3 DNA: TGTGCCAGCAGAGACGGGGGTAGCAATCAGCCCCAGCATTTT
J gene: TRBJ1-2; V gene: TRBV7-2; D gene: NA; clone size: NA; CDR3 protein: CASSISGAGYTF; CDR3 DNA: TGTGCCAGCAGCATATCAGGGGCCGGCTACACCTTC
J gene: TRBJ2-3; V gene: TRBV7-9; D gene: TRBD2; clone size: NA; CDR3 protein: CASSRSSGGSDTQYF; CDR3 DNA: TGTGCCAGCAGCCGATCTAGCGGCGGCTCAGATACGCAGTATTTT
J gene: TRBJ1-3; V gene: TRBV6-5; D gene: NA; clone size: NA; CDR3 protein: CASSYGGRTSGNTIYF; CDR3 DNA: TGTGCCAGCAGTTACGGGGGACGGACCTCTGGAAACACCATATATTTT
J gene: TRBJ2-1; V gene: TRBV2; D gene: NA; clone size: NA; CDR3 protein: CASTGSHEQFF; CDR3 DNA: TGTGCCAGCACCGGGTCGCATGAGCAGTTCTTC
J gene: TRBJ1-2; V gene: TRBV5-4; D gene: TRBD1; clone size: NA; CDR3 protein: CASSLGQGVYGYTF; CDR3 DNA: TGTGCCAGCAGCTTGGGACAGGGGGTCTATGGCTACACCTTC
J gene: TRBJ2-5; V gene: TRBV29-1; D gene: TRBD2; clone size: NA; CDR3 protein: CSVVAGVGETQYF; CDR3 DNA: TGCAGCGTTGTAGCGGGGGTGGGAGAGACCCAGTACTTC
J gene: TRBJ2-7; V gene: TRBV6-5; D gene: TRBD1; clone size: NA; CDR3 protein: CASSRTGTNEQYF; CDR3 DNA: TGTGCCAGCTCACGGACAGGGACCAACGAGCAGTACTTC
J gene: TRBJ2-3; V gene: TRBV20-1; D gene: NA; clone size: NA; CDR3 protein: CSASWQDTQYF; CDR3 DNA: TGCAGTGCTAGCTGGCAAGATACGCAGTATTTT